Below, one TCR beta chain is given with its context. The data are from a study of T cells in Graves' hyperthyroidism and ophthalmopathy. Researchers amplified the TCR beta CDR3 regions from RNA transcripts. The study used the HTBI primer set for a first-round RT-PCR of the TCR CDR3. TCRdb passed the multiplex PCR reads through MiXCR, listing each CDR3 protein once. The data show approximately 590,000 distinct CDR3 sequences, around 46% seen once. CDR1 and CDR2 from the germline V gene are PRHDT and FYEKMQ (reference sequence). The J segment lost 2 bases and the V segment lost 5 bases, leaving 7 bases of the junction unmatched. The CDR3 length is 15 residues.

This sequence originates from a woman in her late teens or twenties with Graves' hyperthyroidism. Sequencing input: peripheral blood or thyroid tissue (not recorded which). The chain recombines TRBV13 with TRBJ2-7; 9 bases are a match to TRBD1. In DNA, the CDR3 is TGTGCCAGCAGCGAAGGGACAGGGCGAGCCTACGAGCAGTACTTC. It specifies CASSEGTGRAYEQYF.